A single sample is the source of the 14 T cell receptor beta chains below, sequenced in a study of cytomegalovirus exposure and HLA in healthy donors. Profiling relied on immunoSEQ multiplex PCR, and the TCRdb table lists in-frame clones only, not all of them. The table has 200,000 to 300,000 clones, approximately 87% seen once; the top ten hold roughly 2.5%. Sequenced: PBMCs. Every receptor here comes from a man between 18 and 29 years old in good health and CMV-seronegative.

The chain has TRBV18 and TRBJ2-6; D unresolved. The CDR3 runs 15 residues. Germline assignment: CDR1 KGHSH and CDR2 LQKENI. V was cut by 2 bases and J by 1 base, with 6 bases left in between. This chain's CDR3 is CASSPTSSGANVLTF. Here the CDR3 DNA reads TGTGCCAGCTCACCAACCAGTTCTGGGGCCAACGTCCTGACTTTC.

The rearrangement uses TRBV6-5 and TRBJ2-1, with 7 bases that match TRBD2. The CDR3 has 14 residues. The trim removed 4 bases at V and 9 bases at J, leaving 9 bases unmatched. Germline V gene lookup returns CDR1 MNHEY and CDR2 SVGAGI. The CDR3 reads CASSFPGRAGEQFF. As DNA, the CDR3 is TGTGCCAGCAGTTTCCCTGGGAGGGCGGGTGAGCAGTTCTTC.

The CDR3 is CASSFTGTVNTEAFF. CDR3 DNA sequence: TGTGCCAGCAGCTTCACCGGGACAGTGAACACTGAAGCTTTCTTT. The rearrangement uses TRBV7-2 and TRBJ1-1; 7 nucleotides align to TRBD1. With 3 bases clipped from V and 0 bases from J, the junction kept 4 bases outside the gene matches. The CDR3 runs 15 residues. Germline lookup yields CDR1 SGHTA and CDR2 FQGNSA.

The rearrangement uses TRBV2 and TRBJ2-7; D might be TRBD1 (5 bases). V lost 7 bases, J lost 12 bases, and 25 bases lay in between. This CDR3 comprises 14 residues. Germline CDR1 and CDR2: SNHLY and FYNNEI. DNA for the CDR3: TGTGCCAGCACCGAGCCACCGACAGCGACCGTCGGGTACTTC. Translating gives CASTEPPTATVGYF.

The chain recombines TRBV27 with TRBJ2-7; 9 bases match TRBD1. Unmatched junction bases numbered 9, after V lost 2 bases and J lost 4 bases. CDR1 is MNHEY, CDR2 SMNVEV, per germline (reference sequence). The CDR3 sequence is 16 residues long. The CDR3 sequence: CASSLTPGQGKYEQYF. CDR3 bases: TGTGCCAGCAGTTTAACCCCCGGACAGGGGAAGTACGAGCAGTACTTC.

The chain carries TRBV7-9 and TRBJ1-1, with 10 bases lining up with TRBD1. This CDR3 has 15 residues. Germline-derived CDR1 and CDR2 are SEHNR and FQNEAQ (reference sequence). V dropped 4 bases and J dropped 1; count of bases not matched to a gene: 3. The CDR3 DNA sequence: TGTGCCAGCAGCTCCTGGACAGGGGGGAACACTGAAGCTTTCTTT. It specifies CASSSWTGGNTEAFF.

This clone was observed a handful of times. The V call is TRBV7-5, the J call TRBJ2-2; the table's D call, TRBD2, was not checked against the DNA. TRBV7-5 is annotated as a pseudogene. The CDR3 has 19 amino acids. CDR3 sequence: CVRSLPSGRSLLNTGELFF. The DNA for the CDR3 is TGTGTCAGAAGCTTACCTAGCGGGAGATCGTTGTTGAACACCGGGGAGCTGTTTTTT.

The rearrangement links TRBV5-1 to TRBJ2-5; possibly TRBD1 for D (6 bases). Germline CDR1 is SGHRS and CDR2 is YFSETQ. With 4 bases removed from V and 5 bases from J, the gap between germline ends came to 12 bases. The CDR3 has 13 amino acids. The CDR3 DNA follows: TGCGCCAGCAGCACGTCTACAGGGGAGACCCAGTACTTC. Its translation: CASSTSTGETQYF.

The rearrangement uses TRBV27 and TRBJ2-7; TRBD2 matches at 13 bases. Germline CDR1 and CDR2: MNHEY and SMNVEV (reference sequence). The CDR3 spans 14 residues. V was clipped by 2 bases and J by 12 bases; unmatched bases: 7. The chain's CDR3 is CASSLGTSGRALYF. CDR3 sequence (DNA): TGTGCCAGCAGTTTAGGCACTAGCGGGAGGGCCTTGTACTTC.

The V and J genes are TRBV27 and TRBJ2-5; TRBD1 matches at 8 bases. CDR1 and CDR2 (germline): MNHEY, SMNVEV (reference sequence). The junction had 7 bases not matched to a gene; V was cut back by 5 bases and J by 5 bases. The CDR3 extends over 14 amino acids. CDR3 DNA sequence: TGTGCCAGCAGTCGATGGACAGGGCGTGAGACCCAGTACTTC. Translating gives CASSRWTGRETQYF.

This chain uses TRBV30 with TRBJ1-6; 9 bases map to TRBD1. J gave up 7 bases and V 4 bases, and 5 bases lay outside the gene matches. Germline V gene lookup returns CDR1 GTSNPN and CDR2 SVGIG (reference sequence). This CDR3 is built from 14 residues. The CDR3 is CAWNAGTGNSPLHF. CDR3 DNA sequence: TGTGCCTGGAACGCCGGGACAGGGAATTCACCCCTCCACTTT.

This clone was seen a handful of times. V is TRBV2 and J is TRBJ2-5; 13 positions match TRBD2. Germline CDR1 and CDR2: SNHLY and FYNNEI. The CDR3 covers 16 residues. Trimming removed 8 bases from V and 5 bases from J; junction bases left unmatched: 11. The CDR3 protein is CASGRTSGGPGETQYF. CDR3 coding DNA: TGTGCCAGCGGTAGGACTAGCGGGGGCCCCGGGGAGACCCAGTACTTC.

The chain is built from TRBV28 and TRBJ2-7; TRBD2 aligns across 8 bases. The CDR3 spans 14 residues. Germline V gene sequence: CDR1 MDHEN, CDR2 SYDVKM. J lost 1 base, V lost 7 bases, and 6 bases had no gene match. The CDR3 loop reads CASMGTSSSYEQYF. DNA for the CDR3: TGTGCCAGCATGGGGACTAGTTCGTCCTACGAGCAGTACTTC.

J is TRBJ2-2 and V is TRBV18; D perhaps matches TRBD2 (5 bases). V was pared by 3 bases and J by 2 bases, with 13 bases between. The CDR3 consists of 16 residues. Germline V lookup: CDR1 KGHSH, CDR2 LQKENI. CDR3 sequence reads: CASSPTRRGNTGELFF. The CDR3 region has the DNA TGTGCCAGCTCACCCACCCGCCGGGGTAACACCGGGGAGCTGTTTTTT.